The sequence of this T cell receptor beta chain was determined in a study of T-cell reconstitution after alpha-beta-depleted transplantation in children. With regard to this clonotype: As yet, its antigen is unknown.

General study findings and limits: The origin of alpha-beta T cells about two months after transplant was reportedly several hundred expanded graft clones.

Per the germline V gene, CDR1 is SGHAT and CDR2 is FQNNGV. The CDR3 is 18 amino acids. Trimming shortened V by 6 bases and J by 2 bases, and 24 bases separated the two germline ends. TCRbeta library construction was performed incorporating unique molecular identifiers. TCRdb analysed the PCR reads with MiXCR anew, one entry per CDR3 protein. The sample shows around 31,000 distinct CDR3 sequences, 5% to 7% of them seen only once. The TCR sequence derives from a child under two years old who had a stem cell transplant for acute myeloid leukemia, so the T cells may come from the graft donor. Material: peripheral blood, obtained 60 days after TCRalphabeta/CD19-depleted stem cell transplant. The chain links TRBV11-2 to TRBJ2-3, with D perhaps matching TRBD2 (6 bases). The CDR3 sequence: CASSFHLSVGGVTDTQYF. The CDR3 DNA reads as TGTGCCAGCAGTTTCCACCTGTCTGTGGGGGGAGTCACAGATACGCAGTATTTT.